This is a list of T cell receptor beta chains from one sample in a study of identical twins. TCRdb independently ran MiXCR on the 5' RACE reads; one entry per CDR3 protein. The sample contains under 400,000 distinct CDR3 sequences, roughly 9% of which appear only once. Specimen: naive T cells sorted from blood. The receptors stem from a woman aged 45-59 years in good health. The CDR3 runs from the conserved cysteine through the conserved F or W. The order of the fields is D gene, clone size, J gene, CDR3 length, V gene, CDR3 protein, CDR3 DNA. D genes are given only for firm matches. Rows give clone size only sometimes, using once, few, many, or a class for an expanded clone.

>TRBD2|few|TRBJ2-5|16|TRBV12-3/TRBV12-4
CASKSNSGRAEETQYF
TGTGCCAGCAAATCCAATAGCGGGAGGGCAGAAGAGACCCAGTACTTC
>-|-|TRBJ2-1|14|TRBV5-1
CASSFASTYNEQFF
TGCGCCAGCAGCTTCGCCAGCACCTACAATGAGCAGTTCTTC
>-|many|TRBJ2-3|13|TRBV5-1
CASRRGNTDTQYF
TGCGCCAGCAGGCGGGGAAACACAGATACGCAGTATTTT
>TRBD1|few|TRBJ1-2|14|TRBV10-3
CAISVPGQGYGYTF
TGTGCCATCAGTGTGCCGGGACAGGGCTACGGCTACACCTTC
>-|few|TRBJ2-5|14|TRBV29-1
CSAGGVGAQETQYF
TGCAGCGCTGGGGGAGTGGGCGCGCAAGAGACCCAGTACTTC
>-|-|TRBJ1-1|16|TRBV12-3/TRBV12-4
CASSRDIQGPRTEAFF
TGTGCCAGCAGCCGAGACATCCAGGGGCCGCGGACTGAAGCTTTCTTT
>-|many|TRBJ2-7|12|TRBV5-1
CASSFTQYEQYF
TGCGCCAGCAGCTTTACCCAGTACGAGCAGTACTTC
>-|few|TRBJ1-1|12|TRBV5-6
CASSLRGAQAFF
TGTGCCAGCAGCTTACGGGGGGCTCAAGCTTTCTTT
>TRBD1|few|TRBJ2-1|19|TRBV3-1
CASSQLGPNVTGRWNEQFF
TGTGCCAGCAGCCAATTGGGGCCAAATGTGACAGGGCGGTGGAATGAGCAGTTCTTC
>TRBD2|many|TRBJ2-7|16|TRBV7-2
CASSFGRSSGRYEQYF
TGTGCCAGCAGCTTCGGGAGGTCTAGCGGGAGATACGAGCAGTACTTC